This entry lists 3 T cell receptor beta chains sequenced from one sample in a study of blood T cell repertoires in COVID-19. Some clones are missing from TCRdb's copy, which holds only in-frame ones; the method was immunoSEQ multiplex PCR. Altogether under 350,000 clones are present, approximately 85% being singletons, with the ten largest covering 13%. The sample comprised peripheral blood. Receptors originate from a human donor in a cohort sampled during active COVID-19.

V usage is TRBV6-1 and J usage is TRBJ2-1; 7 bases align to TRBD1. The CDR3 sequence is 16 residues long. V dropped 3 bases and J dropped 3; count of bases not matched to a gene: 8. Germline CDR1 reads MNHNS; CDR2 reads SASEGT. The CDR3 loop reads CASSETRDRFYNEQFF. CDR3 coding DNA: TGTGCCAGCAGTGAGACCCGGGACAGATTCTACAATGAGCAGTTCTTC.

In its sample, this clone was seen a few times. The rearrangement uses TRBV5-4 and TRBJ2-7; 10 bases match TRBD2. CDR3 size: 14 residues. Germline-derived CDR1 and CDR2 are SGHNT and YYREEE (reference sequence). V gave up 4 bases and J gave up 3 bases; unmatched junction bases: 4. The CDR3 spells CASSRSGRLYEQYF. As DNA, the CDR3 is TGTGCCAGCAGCCGTAGCGGGAGGCTCTACGAGCAGTACTTC.

V is TRBV5-8 and J is TRBJ2-6; 9 nucleotides agree with TRBD1. Germline CDR1 and CDR2: SGHTS and YDEGEE. The CDR3 is 18 residues long. J lost 1 base, V lost 2 bases, and 7 bases had no gene match. The chain's CDR3 is CASSFWTGALSGANVLTF. The CDR3 nucleotides read TGTGCCAGCAGCTTTTGGACAGGGGCACTGTCTGGGGCCAACGTCCTGACTTTC.